The T cell receptor beta chain under discussion was sequenced for a study of T cells in narcolepsy. Study-wide context: Donors had narcolepsy type 1 or type 2, or were healthy controls.

Profiling relied on immunoSEQ multiplex PCR, and the TCRdb table lists in-frame clones only, not all of them. The repertoire has tens of thousands of clones, approximately 89% of them found once; the top ten carry 1.3%. Comments on this clone: Its target is unknown.

Whole-study findings and limits: No autoreactive T cell clone sequences appeared in some memory CD4+ repertoires. HCRT-specific and TRIB2-specific autoreactive clonotypes appeared among same-patient CSF and blood CD4+ clonotypes. Healthy controls reportedly lacked the autoreactive clonotypes serially found in patients' blood.

Sequencing input: CD45RA- memory CD4+ T cells from PBMCs. This TCR was recovered from a human donor with narcolepsy.

The CDR3, as DNA: TGCGCCAGCAGCTTGCGGGGAATTGGCACAGATACGCAGTATTTT. This sequence encodes CASSLRGIGTDTQYF. J is TRBJ2-3 and V is TRBV5-1; weak D call: TRBD2 (5 bases). Germline CDR1 is SGHRS and CDR2 is YFSETQ. Deletions cut 1 base from V and 1 base from J, with 10 bases between. This CDR3 is 15 amino acids long. Supplemented by reference TRBV5-1 and TRBJ2-3, the full variable domain reads KAGVTQTPRYLIKTRGQQVTLSCSPISGHRSVSWYQQTPGQGLQFLFEYFSETQRNKGNFPGRFSGRQFSNSRSEMNVSTLELGDSALYLCASSLRGIGTDTQYFGPGTRLTVL.